Reported below is one TCR beta chain. This clonotype has more than one count but fewer than ten. Its antigen has not been determined. No clone much larger than this one lies a single base away; base qualities are absent. This sample was included in a study of human T cells and chemical hapten exposure (dated by TCRdb to the early 2020s). Looking at the study overall: For sensitization, 2% DPC in acetone was applied to a roughly 2 cm by roughly 2 cm area of upper inner arm skin. Patients additionally received weekly therapeutic DPC doses to the scalp throughout the roughly 25-week study period. Patch testing was performed on the upper back with Finn chambers containing 0.01% DPC, and the patch tests were scored after 6 days according to International Contact Dermatitis Research Group standards. The mostly female patient cohort included alopecia areata with under or over 50% scalp involvement, alopecia totalis and alopecia universalis. Libraries were pooled for sequencing, and variation in per-sample TCR yields was attributed mainly to small differences in library volumes within the pool. This study followed changes in the peripheral blood TCR repertoire in vivo during primary and secondary sensitization of alopecia patients to the hapten diphenylcyclopropenone (DPC). Patient blood was sampled pre-sensitization (week 0) and at 2, 6 and about 24 weeks after DPC sensitization. For TCR sequencing, blood came from 25 to 35 alopecia patients at anywhere from one to four time points (pre-sensitization, 2, 6 and 24 weeks).

What the time point label conveys for this sample: patch test 3, about 24 weeks after DPC sensitization. The intended sense of this specimen's treatment or condition label: therapeutic diphenylcyclopropenone sensitization with weekly scalp DPC. Blood at each patch-test visit was drawn before the patch test was applied. Patients were eligible if aged 18 to 70, diagnosed with alopecia and judged suitable for DPC therapy, and pregnant patients were excluded. Unfractionated whole blood was collected in Tempus Blood RNA tubes, and total RNA was extracted from that blood. The CDR3, from cysteine to phenylalanine, totals 12 residues. Just the 36-base CDR3 DNA is kept, in frame starting at base 1. CDR1 DFQATT and CDR2 SNEGSKA were looked up in the germline V gene (reference sequence). Results and caveats for the whole study, not just this receptor: Significantly more large CDR3 similarity clusters were formed by expanded TCRs than by pre-sensitization or healthy control sets, consistent with antigen-driven responses. Because every patient had alopecia, a presumed autoimmune disease, the patients' immune response might differ from that of healthy individuals. The number of PT1 expanded TCRs positively correlated with patch test score, significant at thresholds 8, 16 and 32 but not 4. DPC sensitization did not change how many TCRs were above 1 in 1000 frequency, and no evidence was found of alterations in global repertoire structure. After repeated subsampling, changes were observed in the strength of the expansion versus patch-test correlation and in the threshold at which the correlation became significant.

Receptor libraries were prepared by RACE. TCRdb lists the instrument as NextSeq 500. Library preparation attached unique molecular identifiers to individual cDNA molecules for quantitative, reproducible TCR counting. Each blood RNA sample was used to sequence both TCR alpha and TCR beta chains. Under the source paper's analysis protocol: A median of about 89,000 TCRs per sample was observed, with a range of roughly 23,224 to 750,000. The Decombinator software suite was used to annotate V, J and CDR3 in the TCR reads. For PS versus PT1 abundance plots, all samples were subsampled to the same number of TCRs (28,000). TCRs were defined as expanded if absent before sensitization and observed at least eight times at the 2-week time point. The public reads were reprocessed in TCRdb via fastp at Q25 and MiXCR, keeping in-frame beta chains. When rows share a CDR3 protein, they turn into one entry using the most common DNA and genes. These V and J calls are TCRdb output, not the study's own analysis. In this sample the table shows about 82,000 distinct CDR3 sequences, over 10% of which occur a single time. The ten most abundant clones make up approximately 6.2% of the sample.

The source is a woman aged 50 to 65 with alopecia areata. Some clones in this sample may be carry-over from other donors' samples. The chain uses TRBV20-1 and TRBJ1-1; the D region possibly corresponds to TRBD1 (6 bases align). Specimen: whole blood, collected in connection with sensitization to the hapten diphenylcyclopropenone (DPC). In nucleotide form, the sequence is TGCCTAGTGGCCCCCCCACAGGGTGAAGCTTTCTTT. It specifies CLVAPPQGEAFF.